This is a list of T cell receptor beta chains from one sample in a study of T cell responses to AZD1222 COVID-19 vaccine. Only in-frame clones appear in the TCRdb table, and some are missing; sequencing was by immunoSEQ multiplex PCR. The table shows roughly 30,000 clones, with under 90% occurring only once. Sequences were derived from peripheral blood, sampled on day 0 of AZD1222 vaccination. These receptors were obtained from an adult in good health. The CDR3 runs from the conserved cysteine through the conserved F or W. A D gene is named only where the DNA matches it firmly. For some rows the clone size is stated as once, few or many, or as a class when expanded; others skip it.

J gene	clone size	V gene	D gene	CDR3 DNA	CDR3 protein
TRBJ2-7	NA	TRBV7-2	NA	TGTGCCAGCAGCCAAAGCACTGGACTGATATACGAGCAGTACTTC	CASSQSTGLIYEQYF
TRBJ2-1	NA	TRBV25-1	NA	TGTGCCAGCAGTAAAAGGGGCGGAGCGTACAATGAGCAGTTCTTC	CASSKRGGAYNEQFF
TRBJ2-7	NA	TRBV19	TRBD2	TGTGCCAGTAGCCTTAGCGGGAGCGGGTACGAGCAGTACTTC	CASSLSGSGYEQYF
TRBJ1-2	NA	TRBV13	TRBD1	TGTGCCAGCAGCCCCACCGGGACAGCTATGGGCTACACCTTC	CASSPTGTAMGYTF
TRBJ2-1	NA	TRBV6-4	TRBD2	TGTGCCAGCCCATGCTACCTCAATACTAGCGGAGATGGCAATGAGCAGTTCTTC	CASPCYLNTSGDGNEQFF
TRBJ2-3	NA	TRBV28	NA	TGTGCCAGCGGCCGAGATACGCAGTATTTT	CASGRDTQYF
TRBJ1-6	NA	TRBV4-3	TRBD1	TGCGCCAGCAGCCAAACCGGGACAGGGAAACATTCACCCCTCCACTTT	CASSQTGTGKHSPLHF
TRBJ1-2	NA	TRBV5-1	NA	TGCGCCAGCAGCTTGGTGACAGGCTATGGCTACACCTTC	CASSLVTGYGYTF
TRBJ2-2	NA	TRBV29-1	TRBD1	TGCAGCGTGGGACAGAGACTGACCGGGGAGCTGTTTTTT	CSVGQRLTGELFF
TRBJ1-4	NA	TRBV3-1/TRBV3-2	NA	TGTGCCAGCAGCCTCCGGTTGGCGGCGGGTGAAAAACTGTTTTTT	CASSLRLAAGEKLFF
TRBJ2-1	NA	TRBV6-1	NA	TGTGCCAGCAGTGAACTACACCCCGGAGACAATGAGCAGTTCTTC	CASSELHPGDNEQFF
TRBJ2-1	NA	TRBV30	NA	TGTGCCTGGAGTGTACTGGGAAATGAGCAGTTCTTC	CAWSVLGNEQFF
TRBJ2-1	NA	TRBV9	TRBD2	TGTGCCAGCAGCCCTAGACTAGCCGGCTATGAGCAGTTCTTC	CASSPRLAGYEQFF
TRBJ2-7	NA	TRBV19	TRBD1	TGTGCCAGTAGTACAGGGGGCTCCTACGAGCAGTACTTC	CASSTGGSYEQYF
TRBJ2-7	once	TRBV5-1	TRBD1	TGCGCCAGCAGCCCCCGGACAGGGACCTACGAGCAGTACTTC	CASSPRTGTYEQYF
TRBJ2-1	NA	TRBV29-1	NA	TGCAGCGTTGAAGTAGGGAACTACAATGAGCAGTTCTTC	CSVEVGNYNEQFF
TRBJ2-1	once	TRBV2	NA	TGTGCCAGCAGTGAAGGTCGACAGATACCCTACAATGAGCAGTTCTTC	CASSEGRQIPYNEQFF
TRBJ2-1	NA	TRBV19	NA	TGTGCCAGTTCCCGGAGAAGCTCCTACAATGAGCAGTTCTTC	CASSRRSSYNEQFF
TRBJ1-1	NA	TRBV7-9	TRBD1	TGTGCCAGCGACAGGGGCAATTCGAACACTGAAGCTTTCTTT	CASDRGNSNTEAFF
TRBJ2-7	NA	TRBV6-4	NA	TGTGCCAGCAGGTCACAAGCGAACCACGAGCAGTACTTC	CASRSQANHEQYF
TRBJ2-7	NA	TRBV27	TRBD1	TGTGCCAGCAGTTTTCTAGGGACAGCCAAAGTCTACGAGCAGTACTTC	CASSFLGTAKVYEQYF
TRBJ2-7	NA	TRBV5-1	NA	TGCGCCAGCAGCTTGGGGCAAGAGGGTGACGAGCAGTACTTC	CASSLGQEGDEQYF
TRBJ1-5	NA	TRBV19	NA	TGTGCCAGTAGTAACCGTGACAAGGACAATCAGCCCCAGCATTTT	CASSNRDKDNQPQHF
TRBJ2-5	NA	TRBV18	TRBD2	TGTGCCAGCTCACCGGTTGGAGTAGCGGGGCAAGAGACCCAGTACTTC	CASSPVGVAGQETQYF
TRBJ2-1	NA	TRBV30	TRBD2	TGTGCCTGGAGCCGAGGGCCCATAGCGGGAGTTAAAAATGAGCAGTTCTTC	CAWSRGPIAGVKNEQFF
TRBJ2-7	few	TRBV7-9	TRBD1	TGTGCCAGCAGCCGTACTCAGACAGGGTCGTCCTACGAGCAGTACTTC	CASSRTQTGSSYEQYF